This TCR beta chain came from a study of cytomegalovirus exposure and HLA in healthy donors. CDR3 size: 15 residues. CDR1 and CDR2 (germline): SQVTM, ANQGSEA. The V segment lost 4 bases and the J segment 8 bases; nucleotides outside the gene matches: 11. Concerning this clone: Its antigen is not identified. Other DNA sequences from this sample encode an identical CDR3 as well.

The PCR employed 60 Vbeta primers together with 13 Jbeta primers. Data came from immunoSEQ multiplex PCR; TCRdb stores just in-frame clones and leaves some out. The data hold fewer than 300,000 clones, with about 80% observed a single time. Study conclusions and caveats: Within an earlier analysis, most TCR beta V segments proved productive either about 87% or about 30% of the time. Further analysis was carried out later, and it showed several of the most significant clusters appearing linked to common viral pathogens.

The chain employs TRBV29-1 and TRBJ2-2, with 9 nucleotides matching TRBD1. Source material: PBMCs. The receptor's source is a girl aged 2 to 9 in good health and CMV-seronegative. CDR3 sequence: CSVGLTGGLGGELFF. The CDR3 region has the DNA TGCAGCGTTGGTCTCACAGGGGGCCTGGGTGGGGAGCTGTTTTTT.